The 26 T cell receptor beta chains below were found in one sample sequenced in a study of cytomegalovirus exposure and HLA in healthy donors. Repertoires were generated with immunoSEQ multiplex PCR, while TCRdb's copy carries only in-frame clones and drops some. Of roughly 300,000 clones listed, more than 80% are singletons. The specimen was PBMCs. Receptors were obtained from a woman younger than 30 in good health and CMV-seronegative.

The chain couples TRBV5-1 to TRBJ1-2, with 8 positions matching TRBD1. Germline CDR1 and CDR2: SGHRS and YFSETQ. V dropped 4 bases and J dropped 6; count of bases not matched to a gene: 5. This CDR3 spans 13 amino acids. CDR3 loop: CASSPAGGNGYTF. The CDR3 nucleotides are TGCGCCAGCAGCCCGGCAGGGGGCAATGGCTACACCTTC.

This clone was detected only once. The chain recombines TRBV5-1 with TRBJ2-7; the D gene is possibly TRBD1 (5 bases). The CDR3 has 13 residues. V was pared by 4 bases and J by 2 bases, with 10 bases between. Germline CDR1 and CDR2: SGHRS and YFSETQ. CDR3 coding DNA: TGCGCCAGCAGCCAGGACACCGCCTACGAGCAGTACTTC. Translation gives CASSQDTAYEQYF.

V and J are TRBV25-1 and TRBJ1-1; 8 bases line up with TRBD1. The CDR3 length is 13 residues. V dropped 6 bases and J dropped 3; count of bases not matched to a gene: 3. Per germline, CDR1 MGHDK and CDR2 SYGVNS. The CDR3 DNA reads TGTGCCAGCAGGGACAGGGCGCACACTGAAGCTTTCTTT. The encoded protein is CASRDRAHTEAFF.

This chain uses TRBV5-6 with TRBJ1-1; no definite D call. Trimming left V 1 base short and J 2 bases short, with 6 bases between. From germline, CDR1 is SGHDT and CDR2 YYEEEE. The CDR3 runs to 13 residues. The CDR3 protein is CASSLWANTEAFF. CDR3 nucleotides: TGTGCCAGCAGCTTGTGGGCAAACACTGAAGCTTTCTTT.

The CDR3: CASSAGPGAGEKLFF. The DNA of the CDR3 is TGTGCCAGCAGCGCCGGGCCAGGGGCAGGGGAAAAACTGTTTTTT. V usage is TRBV9 and J usage is TRBJ1-4, with a weak D call TRBD1 (6 bases). V was cut by 3 bases and J by 8 bases, with 17 bases left in between. Germline CDR1 SGDLS, CDR2 YYNGEE. The CDR3 runs 15 residues. The entire variable domain, with the rest obtained from reference TRBV9 and TRBJ1-4, is as follows: DSGVTQTPKHLITATGQRVTLRCSPRSGDLSVYWYQQSLDQGLQFLIQYYNGEERAKGNILERFSAQQFPDLHSELNLSSLELGDSALYFCASSAGPGAGEKLFFGSGTQLSVL.

This chain joins TRBV6-6 and TRBJ2-2, with 15 bases identical to TRBD2. This CDR3 has 16 amino acids. The trim removed 6 bases at V and 9 bases at J, leaving 8 bases unmatched. CDR1 MNHNY and CDR2 SVGAGI come from the germline V gene (reference sequence). Here the CDR3 reads CASRPGLAGGPRELFF. The CDR3 region has the DNA TGTGCCAGCAGACCTGGACTAGCGGGAGGGCCAAGGGAGCTGTTTTTT.

This clone appeared a few times. The rearrangement uses TRBV30 and TRBJ1-2; 7 bases fit TRBD1. The germline gives CDR1 GTSNPN, CDR2 SVGIG (reference sequence). The CDR3 covers 12 residues. V shed 3 bases, J shed 6 bases, and the junction held 4 bases outside the gene matches. In nucleotides, the CDR3 is TGTGCCTGGAGGGGACAGTCCCATGGCTACACCTTC. Its translation is CAWRGQSHGYTF.

This rearrangement joins TRBV7-8 to TRBJ1-1, with 12 bases aligning to TRBD1. The CDR3 sequence is 17 residues long. Germline CDR1 reads SGHVS; CDR2 reads FQNEAQ. The ends lost 4 bases at V and 4 bases at J; junction bases unmatched: 10. CDR3 residues: CASSSPGQGALVTEAFF. The CDR3 nucleotides read TGTGCCAGCAGCTCCCCGGGACAGGGGGCTCTCGTCACTGAAGCTTTCTTT.

V gene TRBV7-2 combines with J gene TRBJ2-2; D uncertain. Trimming took 3 bases from V and 5 from J, leaving 10 bases between them. Germline CDR1 and CDR2: SGHTA and FQGNSA. The CDR3 spans 14 residues. The CDR3, as DNA: TGTGCCAGCAGCTTGGTTAGTGAGACCGGGGAGCTGTTTTTT. Amino acid sequence: CASSLVSETGELFF.

The chain links TRBV18 to TRBJ1-5; the D gene is possibly TRBD1 (5 bases). CDR1 and CDR2 from the germline V gene are KGHSH and LQKENI. The CDR3 totals 15 residues. V lost 0 bases, J lost 3 bases, and 9 bases lay in between. In nucleotides, the CDR3 is TGTGCCAGCTCACCACCTGGGGCATACAATCAGCCCCAGCATTTT. Its translation is CASSPPGAYNQPQHF.

V is TRBV18 and J is TRBJ2-7, with TRBD1 matching 7 bases. This CDR3 contains 14 residues. Germline CDR1 KGHSH, CDR2 LQKENI. The junction had 7 bases not matched to a gene; V was cut back by 3 bases and J by 5 bases. The CDR3 region has the DNA TGTGCCAGCTCACCGTTGGCAGGGGGAAACGAGCAGTACTTC. It translates to CASSPLAGGNEQYF.

J is TRBJ2-1 and V is TRBV28, with 9 bases matching TRBD1. Germline trimming cut 6 bases from V and 3 bases from J; bases unmatched to any gene: 6. Germline V gene data show CDR1 as MDHEN and CDR2 as SYDVKM. The CDR3 loop spans 15 amino acids. This chain's CDR3 is CASSGTGFRYNEQFF. The CDR3 region has the DNA TGTGCCAGCAGCGGGACAGGGTTTCGCTACAATGAGCAGTTCTTC.

This chain uses TRBV13 with TRBJ1-1; 8 positions agree with TRBD1. Looked up from germline, CDR1 is PRHDT and CDR2 is FYEKMQ (reference sequence). V shed 1 base, J shed 0 bases, and the junction held 4 bases outside the gene matches. This CDR3 contains 16 residues. DNA of the CDR3: TGTGCCAGCAGCTTAGCGGGGACAGGCGTGAACACTGAAGCTTTCTTT. Translated: CASSLAGTGVNTEAFF.

This clone was seen a single time. The CDR3 sequence: CASSTGQGSVANTEAFF. CDR3 DNA sequence: TGCGCCAGCAGCACGGGACAGGGGTCGGTGGCGAACACTGAAGCTTTCTTT. The chain employs TRBV5-1 and TRBJ1-1; 10 bases agree with TRBD1. The CDR3 extends over 17 amino acids. The V gene's germline CDR1 is SGHRS and CDR2 YFSETQ. The V segment lost 4 bases and the J segment 1 base; nucleotides outside the gene matches: 10.

The chain employs TRBV5-3 and TRBJ1-2; D remains ambiguous. Being an ORF, TRBV5-3 has a function that is uncertain. This CDR3 is 13 amino acids long. Trimming left V 10 bases short and J 0 bases short, with 13 bases between. The CDR3 region is CARCPGSNYGYTF. The CDR3 DNA is TGTGCCCGCTGCCCCGGGTCTAACTATGGCTACACCTTC.

J is TRBJ2-7 and V is TRBV27; TRBD2 agrees at 8 bases. Trimming took 7 bases from V and 3 from J; bases not matched to a gene: 5. The germline V gene has CDR1 MNHEY and CDR2 SMNVEV (reference sequence). CDR3 length: 13 residues. The CDR3 DNA follows: TGTGCCAGCACTACAGCGGGGGACTACGAGCAGTACTTC. As protein: CASTTAGDYEQYF.

The rearrangement joins TRBV27 to TRBJ2-3, with TRBD1 as a possible D gene (8 bases). V gave up 3 bases and J gave up 3 bases, with 22 bases separating them. Germline V gene data show CDR1 as MNHEY and CDR2 as SMNVEV (reference sequence). The CDR3 is 18 residues long. CDR3 sequence reads: CASSFAQGAGVGTDTQYF. In DNA, the CDR3 is TGTGCCAGCAGTTTTGCCCAGGGGGCGGGAGTGGGGACAGATACGCAGTATTTT.

The chain has TRBV27 and TRBJ2-7; D possibly corresponds to TRBD2 (6 bases). Trimming removed 5 bases from V and 2 bases from J, with 13 bases in between. Germline CDR1 reads MNHEY; CDR2 reads SMNVEV (reference sequence). The CDR3 consists of 14 residues. The DNA for the CDR3 is TGTGCCAGCAGTATCAGGAGGGGAGCCTACGAGCAGTACTTC. Translation gives CASSIRRGAYEQYF.

The chain recombines TRBV7-8 with TRBJ2-3, with D possibly matching TRBD2 (6 bases). The V gene lost 4 bases and the J gene lost 2 bases, with 13 bases spanning the gap. Germline CDR1 is SGHVS and CDR2 is FQNEAQ. The CDR3 has 15 amino acids. DNA of the CDR3: TGTGCCAGCAGCTACCGGGAGACCTTCACAGATACGCAGTATTTT. This gives the protein CASSYRETFTDTQYF.

Points on this clone: At one of its ends the junction is not consistent with the germline gene, which may arise from a read error. The V gene is TRBV5-4, the J gene TRBJ2-7, with TRBD1 as a possible D gene (7 bases). CDR1 is SGHNT, CDR2 YYREEE, per germline (reference sequence). CDR3 length equals 12 residues. The CDR3 DNA reads as TGTGCCAGCAGCTCGACAGGGTTTGGGGAGGACTTC. Translated: CASSSTGFGEDF.

The rearrangement links TRBV9 to TRBJ2-2, with D maybe TRBD2 (6 bases). Per the germline V gene, CDR1 is SGDLS and CDR2 is YYNGEE. Trimming stripped 3 bases from V and 2 bases from J, with 14 bases between. This CDR3 has 16 amino acids. CDR3 in amino acids: CASSATSYGNTGELFF. CDR3 sequence (DNA): TGTGCCAGCAGCGCGACTAGTTATGGTAACACCGGGGAGCTGTTTTTT.

The chain is built from TRBV4-3 and TRBJ2-1; tentative D call: TRBD2 (5 bases). Germline V lookup: CDR1 LGHNA, CDR2 YSLEER. Trimming took off 0 bases at V and 9 bases at J, with 24 bases between the two ends. The CDR3 length is 18 residues. As DNA, the CDR3 is TGCGCCAGCAGCCAAGAGCATCTTGCGGGCCCCCCCGGCGGTGAGCAGTTCTTC. It codes for CASSQEHLAGPPGGEQFF.

The gene calls are TRBV27 and TRBJ2-3, with a possible D match to TRBD1 (6 bases). The V and J ends lost 6 bases and 1 base respectively, with 17 bases between them. CDR1 MNHEY and CDR2 SMNVEV come from the germline V gene (reference sequence). This CDR3 has 16 residues. The CDR3 region is CASSPGVDLRTDTQYF. CDR3 DNA sequence: TGTGCCAGCAGCCCAGGGGTTGACCTCCGCACAGATACGCAGTATTTT.

CDR3 nucleotide sequence: TGCGCCAGCAGCCCGACTCTTTGGGGGAGGGCCCTAGAGCAGTACTTC. Encoded protein: CASSPTLWGRALEQYF. The chain recombines TRBV4-3 with TRBJ2-7; 7 bases align to TRBD2. CDR1 LGHNA and CDR2 YSLEER come from the germline V gene. V shed 4 bases, J shed 7 bases, and the junction held 16 bases outside the gene matches. This CDR3 comprises 16 residues.

The chain carries TRBV27 and TRBJ2-1; possible D gene TRBD1, 5 bases. This CDR3 has 12 residues. Deletions cut 8 bases from V and 9 bases from J, with 14 bases between. Germline-derived CDR1 and CDR2 are MNHEY and SMNVEV (reference sequence). This CDR3 is CASQTANSEQFF. CDR3 bases: TGTGCCAGCCAGACAGCTAATAGTGAGCAGTTCTTC.

The genes are TRBV6-5 and TRBJ1-3, with D hard to call. From germline, CDR1 is MNHEY and CDR2 SVGAGI. This CDR3 region has 16 residues. Between the trimmed V and J ends, which lost 2 bases and 0 bases, there was a span of 11 bases. CDR3 in DNA: TGTGCCAGCAGTTACGGCAGCTCAGGCTCTGGAAACACCATATATTTT. It yields the protein CASSYGSSGSGNTIYF.